This T cell receptor beta chain was sequenced for a study of beta chain features in type 1 diabetes (dated by TCRdb to about 2018). For the wider study: Mean age, gender distribution, total cell number and subset yield were not different between patients and healthy donors. Regulatory and stem cell-like memory subsets were isolated from only 8 patients and roughly 8 healthy donors, whereas naive and central memory subsets came from all 28 donors. A total of about 100,000,000 sorted cells were examined across all samples, and RNA yield correlated strongly with the number of cells per subset. The study compared the TCRB repertoires of sorted circulating CD4+ T cell subsets in recently diagnosed type 1 diabetes patients with those in matched healthy donors.

A word on this clone: The antigen this receptor binds is unknown. Base qualities are not recorded, but no much larger clone differs from it by a single base.

The paper's findings and limits, for the study overall: Patients with type 1 diabetes made fewer insertions and deleted more nucleotides at VDJ recombination sites, implying thymic rearrangement abnormalities. A moderate but significant shortening of TCRB CDR3 length was observed in type 1 diabetes patients in all four CD4+ subsets. Only small numbers of individuals were included in the HLA sub-analyses, which left unresolved whether HLA type had any influence on TCRB rearrangement. PCR might favor shorter templates, but patient and control samples were amplified and corrected together, so any skew would affect both groups equally. The naive, central memory and regulatory TCRB repertoires appeared to resemble one another more closely among patients than among healthy donors. Sequencing cDNA rather than genomic DNA could over-represent highly expressing activated cells, although activation and CD3 levels did not differ between groups.

V loses 5 bases at its end and J loses 7 bases; junction bases beyond the gene matches: 7. The germline V gene (reference sequence) specifies LNHDA as CDR1 and SQIVND as CDR2. The CDR3 spans 14 residues, from the cysteine through the phenylalanine. The kept DNA is CDR3 alone, 42 bases in frame from the first base. All of the isolated RNA was reverse transcribed with the High Capacity cDNA Reverse Transcription Kit, so expressed TCRB transcripts were sequenced. Deep immunoSEQ sequencing was performed on naive, central memory and regulatory T cell samples, with an average of roughly 3.6 million total reads per sample. Sorted cells were lysed in RLT buffer, and RNA was extracted using DNase-treated RNeasy Micro or Mini kits according to cell number. To prevent cross-contamination, every cell subset was processed on its own, while patient and healthy donor samples were processed together. TCRB sequences were amplified from cDNA with the immunoSEQ multiplex PCR, producing 87-bp fragments spanning the CDR3 region. Sequencing of the amplicons was performed on the Illumina HiSeq platform. On the study's bioinformatics: PCR bias was computationally corrected using synthetic template baselines, reads within Hamming distance 2 were collapsed, and singletons that could not be merged were discarded. Reads were aligned against IMGT so that V, D and J genes, CDR3 length and insertions or deletions at six rearrangement sites could be assigned. Within each subset, clonotype counts were normalized to sorted cell number, and only after that were true diversity and Gini coefficients computed with the tcR R package. The overlap coefficient, calculated on TCRB nucleotide sequences, was used to quantify repertoire sharing. TCRdb's version of the immuneACCESS table is confined to in-frame rearrangements and falls short of the full clone set. An unresolved V gene accounts for under half of the shortfall where checked; the remainder is of unknown origin. The D gene and trimming were derived from the DNA, and the V and J assignments and clone size from that table. This sample has roughly 140,000 clones in its table, and about 50% of those were observed once. In total, the top ten clones hold under 0.5% of the sample.

From each donor, a single peripheral blood sample of 95 to 150 mL on average was drawn into heparinised tubes. Naive, central memory, regulatory and stem cell-like memory CD4+ T cells were sorted on a BD FACSAria II using a panel including CD45RO, CCR7, CD25, CD127, CD95 and CD27. Purity was above 95% for every sorted population. PBMCs were isolated immediately by Lymphoprep density gradient centrifugation and stained directly without culture. To minimize batch effects, samples were stained and sorted in pairs, one healthy donor with one patient per experiment. This chain is built from TRBV19 and TRBJ1-5, with 8 bases in between that match TRBD1. This clonotype was obtained from a man aged 18 to 30 in good health. Sequenced material: Tregs from blood. The sample's cell subset or site, from its label and the paper: regulatory CD4+ T cells. The CDR3 protein sequence reads: CASSRQGSEQPQHF. In nucleotide form, the sequence is TGTGCCAGTAGTCGACAGGGGAGCGAACAGCCCCAGCATTTT.